This TCR beta chain was sequenced in a study of Graves' ophthalmopathy and Graves' hyperthyroidism. Overall study: Calling hyperthyroidism stable required that no ophthalmopathy show up within 18 months of follow-up.

The study amplified TCR beta CDR3 regions using RNA transcripts. Investigators did first-round RT-PCR with HTBI primers, then second-round multiplex PCR. TCRdb re-analysed the multiplex PCR reads in MiXCR, keeping a single row per CDR3 protein. The table has a few hundred thousand distinct CDR3 sequences, approximately 35% seen once. Study-wide results and limits: Blood also harbored most expanded thyroid clonotypes above 0.001 frequency. With a specificity of roughly 72% and a sensitivity of 70% to 71%, the model predicted ophthalmopathy progression.

If patients had other autoimmune diseases, uncontrolled infections, pregnancy or lactation, they were excluded. This clonotype was recorded only once. What it recognizes is unknown. Germline loops: CDR1 ENHRY, CDR2 SYGVKD. V lost 10 bases and J 8 bases, leaving 17 bases between the germline ends. The CDR3 has 12 amino acids. Sample: peripheral blood or thyroid tissue (not recorded which). The chain carries TRBV10-3 and TRBJ1-2; D is unclear. This sequence originates from an adult man with Graves' hyperthyroidism. The CDR3 coding sequence is TGTGCCACTGGAGGACTAGCGGAAGGCTACACCTTC. This encodes CATGGLAEGYTF.